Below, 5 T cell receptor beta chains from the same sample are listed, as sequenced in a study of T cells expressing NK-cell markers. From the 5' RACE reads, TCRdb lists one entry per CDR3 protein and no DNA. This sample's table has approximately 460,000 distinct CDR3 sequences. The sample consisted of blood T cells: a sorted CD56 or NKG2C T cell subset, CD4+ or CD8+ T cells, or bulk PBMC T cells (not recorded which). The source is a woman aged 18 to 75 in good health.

The CDR3 reads CSAAPTSGVTETQYF. V gene TRBV20-1 combines with J gene TRBJ2-5; TCRdb's assignment of TRBD2 cannot be checked, as there is no DNA. Germline-derived CDR1 and CDR2 are DFQATT and SNEGSKA (reference sequence). The CDR3 is 15 amino acids.

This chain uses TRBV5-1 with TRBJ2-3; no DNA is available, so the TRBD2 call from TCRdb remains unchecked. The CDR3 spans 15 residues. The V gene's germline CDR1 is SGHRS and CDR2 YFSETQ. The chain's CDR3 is CASILAGGPIDTQYF.

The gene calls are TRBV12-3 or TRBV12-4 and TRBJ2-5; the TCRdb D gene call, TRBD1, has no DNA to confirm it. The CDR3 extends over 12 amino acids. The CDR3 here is CASSPNRQGEYF.

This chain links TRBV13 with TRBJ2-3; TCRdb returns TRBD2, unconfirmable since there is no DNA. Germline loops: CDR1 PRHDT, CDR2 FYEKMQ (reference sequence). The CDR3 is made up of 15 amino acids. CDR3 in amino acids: CASSPAGGPWDTQYF.

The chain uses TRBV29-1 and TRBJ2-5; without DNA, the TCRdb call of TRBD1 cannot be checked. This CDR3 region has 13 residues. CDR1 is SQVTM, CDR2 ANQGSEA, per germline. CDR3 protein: CSVASRAGETQYF.